This T cell receptor (beta chain) was documented in a study of CD8+ T cells in alopecia areata. The overall study: The tofacitinib course ran for 6 to 18 months and was followed by 6 months off drug. Scalp area affected, as a percentage, set the severity score of treated patients.

On this clone: Antigen: not known.

The CDR3 runs to 13 residues. V was shortened by 3 bases and J by 5 bases, with 11 bases between the two germline ends. CDR1 SGHRS and CDR2 YFSETQ come from the germline V gene. RNA extraction was followed by reverse transcription into cDNA, which acted as the sequencing template. Assay used: immunoSEQ multiplex PCR; TCRdb lists only in-frame clones, some missing. The top ten hold approximately 1% of the sample, which has 150,000 to 200,000 clones, roughly 60% seen once. Treatment meaning: oral pan-JAK inhibitor, 5-10 mg twice daily. General study results and limits: Mice gave a clearer picture of TCR sharing than patients did, possibly for HLA-related reasons. Persistence of many expanded lesional clones was seen in scalp and blood during tofacitinib.

The receptor comes from a human donor with alopecia areata. Source: CD4+ T cells sorted from blood, taken at week 24, from a patient treated with tofacitinib. V gene TRBV5-1 combines with J gene TRBJ2-5, with a possible D match to TRBD1 (6 bases). CDR3 nucleotide sequence: TGCGCCAGCAGCTCAGGGGATCGGGAGACCCAGTACTTC. As protein: CASSSGDRETQYF.